This T cell receptor beta chain was captured by sequencing in a study of cytomegalovirus exposure and HLA in healthy donors. This clone was seen more than once but under ten times. Primers for the PCR totalled 60 Vbeta and 13 Jbeta. Assay: immunoSEQ multiplex PCR; the TCRdb copy retains only in-frame clones and omits some. The sample holds 95,000 to 150,000 clones, roughly 71% seen once. Germline CDR1 and CDR2: LNHDA and SQIVND (reference sequence). The CDR3 runs to 15 residues. Trimming stripped 3 bases from V and 8 bases from J, with 14 bases between. The TCR was taken from a woman in her forties or fifties in good health and CMV-seropositive. V usage is TRBV19 and J usage is TRBJ1-6, with D tentatively TRBD1 (6 bases). The sample consisted of PBMCs. The CDR3 sequence is CASSIVRGGDSPLHF. The CDR3, as DNA: TGTGCCAGTAGTATCGTTAGGGGGGGCGATTCACCCCTCCACTTT.